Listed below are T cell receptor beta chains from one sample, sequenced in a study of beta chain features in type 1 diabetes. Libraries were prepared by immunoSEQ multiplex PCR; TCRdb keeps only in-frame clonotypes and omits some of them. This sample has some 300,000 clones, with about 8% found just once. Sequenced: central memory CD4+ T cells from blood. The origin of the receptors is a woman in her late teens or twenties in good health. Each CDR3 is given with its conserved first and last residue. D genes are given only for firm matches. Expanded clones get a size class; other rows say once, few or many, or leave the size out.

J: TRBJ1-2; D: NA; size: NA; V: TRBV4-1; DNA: TGCGCCAGCAGCCAAGAGCGACGGACAGTAAGGGACTACACCTTC; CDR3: CASSQERRTVRDYTF
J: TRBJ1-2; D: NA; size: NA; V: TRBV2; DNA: TGTGCCAGCAGCGCGGCGGACCTCTATGGCTACACCTTC; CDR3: CASSAADLYGYTF
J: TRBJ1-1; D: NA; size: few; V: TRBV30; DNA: TGTGCCTGGACCCCCTGGGCAACTGAAGCTTTCTTT; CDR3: CAWTPWATEAFF
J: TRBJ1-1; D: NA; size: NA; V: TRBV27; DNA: TGTGCCAGCAGTTTGAGGCAGGGGAGTGGGCTACGCGTGGCTTTCTTT; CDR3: CASSLRQGSGLRVAFF
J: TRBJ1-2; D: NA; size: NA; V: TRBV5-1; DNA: TGCGCCAGCAGCTTGGGGCCGGTAGCTAACTATGGCTACACCTTC; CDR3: CASSLGPVANYGYTF
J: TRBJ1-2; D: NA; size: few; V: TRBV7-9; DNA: TGTGCCAGCAGCTTAGGGGGTCAGATCAACTACACCTTC; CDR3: CASSLGGQINYTF
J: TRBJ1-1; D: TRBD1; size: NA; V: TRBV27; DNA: TGTGCCAGCAGTTCCAGGGGGCGAACGGGGGACACTGAAGCTTTCTTT; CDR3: CASSSRGRTGDTEAFF
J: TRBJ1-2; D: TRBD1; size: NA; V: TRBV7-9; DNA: TGTGCCAGCAGCCCGGACAGGGTTGGCGGCTACACCTTC; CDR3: CASSPDRVGGYTF
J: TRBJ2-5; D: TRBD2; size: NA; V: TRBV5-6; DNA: TGTGCCAGCAGCTCTCCGGGACTAGCACAAGAGACCCAGTACTTC; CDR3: CASSSPGLAQETQYF
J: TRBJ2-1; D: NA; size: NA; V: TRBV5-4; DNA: TGTGCCAGCAGCTTGCGGTCGGGGGTTTACAATGAGCAGTTCTTC; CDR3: CASSLRSGVYNEQFF
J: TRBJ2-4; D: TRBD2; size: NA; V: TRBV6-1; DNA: TGTGCCAGCGTCGAGCGGGGATTACAAAACATTCAGTACTTC; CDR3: CASVERGLQNIQYF
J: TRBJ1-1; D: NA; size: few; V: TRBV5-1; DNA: TGCGCCAGCAGCTTGGGTACACTGAACACTGAAGCTTTCTTT; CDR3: CASSLGTLNTEAFF
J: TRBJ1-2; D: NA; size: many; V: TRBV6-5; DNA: TGTGCCAGCAGTTTGGACGGGGCCCCCTATGGCTACACCTTC; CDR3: CASSLDGAPYGYTF
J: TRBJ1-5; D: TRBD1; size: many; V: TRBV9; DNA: TGTGCCAGCAGCGTAGGTGGACAGGGCGGTCAGCCCCAGCATTTT; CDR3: CASSVGGQGGQPQHF
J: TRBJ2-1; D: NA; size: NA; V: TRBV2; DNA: TGTGCCAGCAGTGGTAGCAGGGTAAGAGACGAGCAGTTCTTC; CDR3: CASSGSRVRDEQFF
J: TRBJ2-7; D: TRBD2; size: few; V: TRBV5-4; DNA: TGTGCCAGCACCCCCGCCCGGACTAGCGGAGCCTACGAGCAGTACTTC; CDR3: CASTPARTSGAYEQYF
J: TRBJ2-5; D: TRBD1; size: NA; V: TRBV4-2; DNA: TGTGCCAGCAGCCAACCACAGGGGGCTACCCAAGAGACCCAGTACTTC; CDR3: CASSQPQGATQETQYF
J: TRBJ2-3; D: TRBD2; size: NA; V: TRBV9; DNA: TGTGCCAGCAGCGTGGGACTAGCGGGAACTAGGGCAGATACGCAGTATTTT; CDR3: CASSVGLAGTRADTQYF
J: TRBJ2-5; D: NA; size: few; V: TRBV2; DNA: TGTGCCAGCAGTGAACGACGAGTGGAGACCCAGTACTTC; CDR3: CASSERRVETQYF
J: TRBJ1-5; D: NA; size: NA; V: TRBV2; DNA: TGTGCCAGCTCTCAGGCTAATCAGCCCCAGCATTTT; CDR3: CASSQANQPQHF
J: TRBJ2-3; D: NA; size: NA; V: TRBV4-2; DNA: TGTGCCAGCAGCCAAGCCCAGTTGTCGCTAGGAGTGGCCGATACGCAGTATTTT; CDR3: CASSQAQLSLGVADTQYF